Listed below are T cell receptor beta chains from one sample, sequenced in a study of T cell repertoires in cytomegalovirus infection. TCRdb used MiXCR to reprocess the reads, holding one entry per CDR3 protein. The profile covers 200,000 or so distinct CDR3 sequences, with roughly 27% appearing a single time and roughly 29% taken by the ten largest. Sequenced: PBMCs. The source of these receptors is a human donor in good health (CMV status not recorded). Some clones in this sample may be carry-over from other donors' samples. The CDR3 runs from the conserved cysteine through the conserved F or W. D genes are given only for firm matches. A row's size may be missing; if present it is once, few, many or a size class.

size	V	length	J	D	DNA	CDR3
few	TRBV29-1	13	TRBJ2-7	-	TGCAGCGTTGATGGTGAGGCTGCCTACGAGCAGTACTTC	CSVDGEAAYEQYF
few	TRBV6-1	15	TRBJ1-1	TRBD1	TGTGCCAGCTCCTGGGACAGGGGGTCGAACACTGAAGCTTTCTTT	CASSWDRGSNTEAFF
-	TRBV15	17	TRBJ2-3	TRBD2	TGTGCCACCAGCAGAGATAGCGGGGGCGCCGTGTCAGATACGCAGTATTTT	CATSRDSGGAVSDTQYF
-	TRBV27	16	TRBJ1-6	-	TGTGCCAGCAGTTTCGGGAGGTTGAATTCAAATTCACCCCTCCACTTT	CASSFGRLNSNSPLHF
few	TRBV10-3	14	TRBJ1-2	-	TGTGCCAGCAGATGGGCGGACGTGGCCTATGGCTACACCTTC	CASRWADVAYGYTF
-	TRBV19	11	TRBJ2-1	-	TGTGCCAGTAGTCGTTGGGATGAGCAGTTCTTC	CASSRWDEQFF
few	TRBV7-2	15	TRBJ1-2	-	TGTGCCAGCAGCGTCCACCCCGACGATGCCTATGGCTACACCTTC	CASSVHPDDAYGYTF
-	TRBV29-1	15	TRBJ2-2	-	TGCAGCGTTGAATCCGGGACGGGACACACCGGGGAGCTGTTTTTT	CSVESGTGHTGELFF
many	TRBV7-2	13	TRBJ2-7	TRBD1	TGTGCCAGCAGCTTAGCGACAGGGGGCGAGCAGTACTTC	CASSLATGGEQYF
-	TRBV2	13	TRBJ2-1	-	TGTGCCAGCAGAGGTTGGGCCTACAATGAGCAGTTCTTC	CASRGWAYNEQFF
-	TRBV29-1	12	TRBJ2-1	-	TGCAGCGTTGAATCATCGACTAGTCGGCAGTTCTTC	CSVESSTSRQFF
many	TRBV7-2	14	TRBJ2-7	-	TGTGCCAGCAGCCTCCGGACTGCCGGCTACGAGCAGTACTTC	CASSLRTAGYEQYF
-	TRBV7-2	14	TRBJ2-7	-	TGTGCCAGCAGCTTAGAGGGGGGGACCTACGAGCAGTACTTC	CASSLEGGTYEQYF
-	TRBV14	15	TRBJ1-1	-	TGTGCCAGCAGCCGCCCATTGTGGGGAAACACTGAAGCTTTCTTT	CASSRPLWGNTEAFF
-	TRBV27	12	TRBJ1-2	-	TGTGCCAGTAGCCAGGGTGGGAAGGGCTACACCTTC	CASSQGGKGYTF
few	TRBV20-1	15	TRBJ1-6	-	TGCAGTGCTAGAACTCCCGTGGAGGGCAATTCACCCCTCCACTTT	CSARTPVEGNSPLHF
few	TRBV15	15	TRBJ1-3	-	TGTGCCACCAGCAAAATTGGGGACTCCGGAAACACCATATATTTT	CATSKIGDSGNTIYF
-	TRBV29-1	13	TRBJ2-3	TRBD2	TGCAGCGTTGTATCTTCTTTAGCGGGGTTAGGGTATTTT	CSVVSSLAGLGYF
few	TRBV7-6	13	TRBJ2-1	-	TGTGCCAGCAGCTTAGTGATGGGGGCTGAGCAGTTCTTC	CASSLVMGAEQFF
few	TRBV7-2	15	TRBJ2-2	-	TGTGCCAGCAGCTTACTTTTAGGGGGGACCGGGGAGCTGTTTTTT	CASSLLLGGTGELFF
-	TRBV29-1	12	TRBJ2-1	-	TGCAGCGTTGTTAGGGACGGCGATGAGCAGTTCTTC	CSVVRDGDEQFF
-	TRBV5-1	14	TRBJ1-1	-	TGCGCCAGCAGCTTGGGGCAGGGCATAGGTGAAGCTTTCTTT	CASSLGQGIGEAFF
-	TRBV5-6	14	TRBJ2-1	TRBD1	TGTGCCAGCAGCTACGGGACAGGGAGTGATGAGCAGTTCTTC	CASSYGTGSDEQFF
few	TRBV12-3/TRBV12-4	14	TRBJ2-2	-	TGTGCCAGCAGCCTTAACGTGGGCCCCGGGGAGCTGTTTTTT	CASSLNVGPGELFF
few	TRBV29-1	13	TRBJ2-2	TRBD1	TGCAGCTCGCTGACAGGGCTCACCGGGGAGCTGTTTTTT	CSSLTGLTGELFF
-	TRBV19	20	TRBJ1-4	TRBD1	TGTGCCAGAACCCCCCCCCGGGACAGGGGCCGGGATGCAACTAATGAAAAACTGTTTTTT	CARTPPRDRGRDATNEKLFF
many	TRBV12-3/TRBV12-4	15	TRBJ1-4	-	TGTGCCAGCAGTCCCGGACAGACAACTAATGAAAAACTGTTTTTT	CASSPGQTTNEKLFF
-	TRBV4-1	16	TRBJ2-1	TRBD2	TGCGCCAGCAGCCAAGATCGGGCTAGCGGATTCTATGAGCAGTTCTTC	CASSQDRASGFYEQFF
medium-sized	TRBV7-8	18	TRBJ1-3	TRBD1	TGTGCCAGCAGCCCCCCGCTTCGACAGGGTGGTTCTGGAAACACCATATATTTT	CASSPPLRQGGSGNTIYF
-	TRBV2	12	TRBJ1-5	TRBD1	TGTGCCAGCTCGGGACAGGCACAGCCCCAGCATTTT	CASSGQAQPQHF
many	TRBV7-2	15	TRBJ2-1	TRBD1	TGTGCCAGCAGCACCAACAGGGGCGGTCACAATGAGCAGTTCTTC	CASSTNRGGHNEQFF
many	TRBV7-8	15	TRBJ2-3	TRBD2	TGTGCCAGCAGTCCGAGCGGGGGGGTCGCAGATACGCAGTATTTT	CASSPSGGVADTQYF
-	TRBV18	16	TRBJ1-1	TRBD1	TGTGCCAGCTCACCACAGACAGGGGAGGGGAACACTGAAGCTTTCTTT	CASSPQTGEGNTEAFF
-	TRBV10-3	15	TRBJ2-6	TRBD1	TGTGCCATCAGTGACGGGACAGGGGGCGAAGACGTCCTGACTTTC	CAISDGTGGEDVLTF
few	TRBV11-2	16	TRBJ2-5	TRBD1	TGTGCCAGCAGCTACGACAGGGGGGGGAGGCAAGAGACCCAGTACTTC	CASSYDRGGRQETQYF
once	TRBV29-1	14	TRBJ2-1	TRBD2	TGCAGCGTCCTAGCGGGGGGTTCTTACAATGAGCAGTTCTTC	CSVLAGGSYNEQFF
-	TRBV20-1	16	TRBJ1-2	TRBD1	TGCAGTGCTTCCCGGGACAGGACGTCCCGGAGGGGGGGCTACACCTTC	CSASRDRTSRRGGYTF
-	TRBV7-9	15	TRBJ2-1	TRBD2	TGTGCCAGCAGTTTACTTAGCGGGGGGGCCCATGAGCAGTTCTTC	CASSLLSGGAHEQFF
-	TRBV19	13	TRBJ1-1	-	TGTGCCACGCGACTTCTCGAGAACACTGAAGCTTTCTTT	CATRLLENTEAFF
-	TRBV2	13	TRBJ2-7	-	TGTGCCAGCAGTGGAGACATATCCTACGAGCAGTACTTC	CASSGDISYEQYF
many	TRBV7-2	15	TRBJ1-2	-	TGTGCCAGCAGCCAGGAGGGGGGGCTCGACTATGGCTACACCTTC	CASSQEGGLDYGYTF
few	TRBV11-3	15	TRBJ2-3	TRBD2	TGTGCCAGCAGCTTGGGGCGGGGGGACACAGATACGCAGTATTTT	CASSLGRGDTDTQYF
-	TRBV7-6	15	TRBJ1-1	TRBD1	TGTGCCAGCAGCTTATCTTGGACAGGGCCCACTGAAGCTTTCTTT	CASSLSWTGPTEAFF